A selection of T cell receptor beta chains follows, all from one sample in a study of shared clonotypes between healthy human individuals. The table came from immunoSEQ multiplex PCR; TCRdb's copy has only in-frame clones and leaves some out. The sample consists of roughly 2.2 million clones, approximately 93% of them appearing once. Source material: naive CD4+ T cells from PBMCs. The receptors were sampled from a young man in good health. Some clones in this sample may be carry-over from other donors' samples. The CDR3 runs from the conserved cysteine through the conserved F or W. A D gene is named only where the DNA matches it firmly. The size entry is marked missing in some rows and otherwise reads once, few, many or a size class.

j_gene,d_gene,abundance,v_gene,CDR3nt,CDR3aa
TRBJ1-1,-,-,TRBV7-2,TGTGCCAGCAGCTTAACAGGGTTACTAATGAACACTGAAGCTTTCTTT,CASSLTGLLMNTEAFF
TRBJ2-1,TRBD2,-,TRBV5-6,TGTGCCAGCAGCTACGGACTAGCGAGCAATGAGCAGTTCTTC,CASSYGLASNEQFF
TRBJ2-7,TRBD2,-,TRBV5-1,TGCGCCAGCAGCTGGGGACTAGCGGACGAGTACGAGCAGTACTTC,CASSWGLADEYEQYF
TRBJ2-5,-,once,TRBV2,TGTGCCAGCAGGGACAACCAAGAGACCCAGTACTTC,CASRDNQETQYF
TRBJ2-5,TRBD2,-,TRBV7-8,TGTGCCAGCAGCTCCTCTGGGGGGGCCCAGTACTTC,CASSSSGGAQYF
TRBJ1-5,-,-,TRBV6-1,TGTGCCAGCAGTGAGGCCTCCAGCAATCAGCCCCAGCATTTT,CASSEASSNQPQHF
TRBJ2-7,TRBD1,-,TRBV29-1,TGCAGCGTTGGAGGACAGGGGAGCTCCTACGAGCAGTACTTC,CSVGGQGSSYEQYF
TRBJ2-3,TRBD1,-,TRBV19,TGTGCCAGTAGTCGGGACAGGGCTGGGGCAGATACGCAGTATTTT,CASSRDRAGADTQYF
TRBJ2-7,-,-,TRBV20-1,TGCAGTGCTAGAGGAGGATACGAGCAGTACTTC,CSARGGYEQYF
TRBJ2-5,TRBD2,-,TRBV28,TGTGCCATCAGGGCTAGCGGGACCCAAGAGACCCAGTACTTC,CAIRASGTQETQYF
TRBJ2-1,TRBD2,-,TRBV6-4,TGTGCCAGCAGTCCCCAGGGACTAGCGGGAGAATATGAGCAGTTCTTC,CASSPQGLAGEYEQFF
TRBJ2-3,TRBD1,-,TRBV19,TGTGCCAGTAGAACGACAGGGGCCGTCACAGATACGCAGTATTTT,CASRTTGAVTDTQYF
TRBJ2-6,-,-,TRBV21-1,TGTGCCAGCAGCAAAGATAGGGCAGGTAACGTCCTGACTTTC,CASSKDRAGNVLTF
TRBJ1-5,-,once,TRBV6-1,TGTGCCAGCAGTGAAGAGCCATATAGCAATCAGCCCCAGCATTTT,CASSEEPYSNQPQHF
TRBJ2-5,-,-,TRBV2,TGTGCCAGCAGTGGGACAGCCTTCATGACCCAGTACTTC,CASSGTAFMTQYF
TRBJ1-2,-,-,TRBV7-3,TGTGCCAGCAGCCCGAAATTTCAAGGGCCCTTAGTGGGCTACACCTTC,CASSPKFQGPLVGYTF
TRBJ1-1,-,-,TRBV7-2,TGTGCCAGCAGCGATTGGACTGAAGCTTTCTTT,CASSDWTEAFF
TRBJ2-7,TRBD2,-,TRBV28,TGTGCCAGCAGCCCCGCCCCAGGAACTAGCGGGAGTAGGCACGAGCAGTACTTC,CASSPAPGTSGSRHEQYF
TRBJ2-1,TRBD2,-,TRBV5-4,TGTGCCAGCAGCTTGGCGGGAGGCCCCAATGAGCAGTTCTTC,CASSLAGGPNEQFF
TRBJ2-2,TRBD1,-,TRBV7-2,TGTGCCAGCAGCTTGGGCCCCCCCGGGACAGCCATCACCGGGGAGCTGTTTTTT,CASSLGPPGTAITGELFF
TRBJ2-2,TRBD2,-,TRBV27,TGTGCCAGCAGTCTAGAAGAGGGGAGGGGCACCGGGGAGCTGTTTTTT,CASSLEEGRGTGELFF
TRBJ2-3,-,-,TRBV30,TGTGCCTGGAGTGTCTCAGGGAGCACAGATACGCAGTATTTT,CAWSVSGSTDTQYF
TRBJ2-1,-,-,TRBV5-1,TGCGCCAGCAGGTGGTTAGCGGACCACAATGAGCAGTTCTTC,CASRWLADHNEQFF
TRBJ2-2,-,-,TRBV29-1,TGCAGCGTTGGGCACGCGAACACCGGGGAGCTGTTTTTT,CSVGHANTGELFF
TRBJ2-3,TRBD2,-,TRBV9,TGTGCCAGCAGCCTTAGGACTAGCGCGAACACAGATACGCAGTATTTT,CASSLRTSANTDTQYF
TRBJ2-7,-,-,TRBV7-2,TGTGCCAGCAGCTTAACCCGCGGAACCTACGAGCAGTACTTC,CASSLTRGTYEQYF
TRBJ1-3,TRBD1,-,TRBV11-2,TGTGCCAGCGGCACAGGGGCGTATGGAAACACCATATATTTT,CASGTGAYGNTIYF
TRBJ2-5,-,-,TRBV11-3,TGTGCCAGCAGCTTAGTGAGGTGGGGGCTAGACCGAGAGACCCAGTACTTC,CASSLVRWGLDRETQYF
TRBJ1-3,TRBD1,-,TRBV15,TGTGCCACCAGCAGAGGGTTTCAGGGGGCCAGTGGAAACACCATATATTTT,CATSRGFQGASGNTIYF
TRBJ2-1,-,-,TRBV15,TGTGCCACCAGCAGAGGGCCTAGCGTAGGTTACAATGAGCAGTTCTTC,CATSRGPSVGYNEQFF
TRBJ1-1,-,-,TRBV4-3,TGCGCCAGCAGCCAAGATTTAGCCCGAAGTGAAGCTTTCTTT,CASSQDLARSEAFF